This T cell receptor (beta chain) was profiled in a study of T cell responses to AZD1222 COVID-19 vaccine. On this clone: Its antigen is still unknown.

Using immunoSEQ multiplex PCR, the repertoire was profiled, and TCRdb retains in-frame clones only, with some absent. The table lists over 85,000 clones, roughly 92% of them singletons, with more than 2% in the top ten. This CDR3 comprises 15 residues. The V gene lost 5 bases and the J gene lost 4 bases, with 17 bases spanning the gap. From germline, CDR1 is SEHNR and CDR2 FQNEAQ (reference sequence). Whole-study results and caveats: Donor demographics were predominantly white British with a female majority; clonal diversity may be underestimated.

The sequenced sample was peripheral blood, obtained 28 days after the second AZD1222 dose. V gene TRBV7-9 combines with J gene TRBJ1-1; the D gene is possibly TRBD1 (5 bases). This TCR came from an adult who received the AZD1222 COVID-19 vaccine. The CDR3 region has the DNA TGTGCCAGCAGCGAAGCTGGGGCCCTGGGCACTGAAGCTTTCTTT. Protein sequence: CASSEAGALGTEAFF.